The 31 T cell receptor beta chains below come from one sample, sequenced in a study of T cell repertoires in cytomegalovirus infection. In TCRdb, the reads were re-called with MiXCR into one record per CDR3 protein. The sample includes about 310,000 distinct CDR3 sequences, roughly a sixth of them seen just once. Sequencing input: PBMCs. All receptors come from a human donor in good health (CMV status not recorded). Some clones in this sample may be carry-over from other donors' samples.

Here the CDR3 DNA reads TGTGCCAGTTCTCCGGGACCGGGAAATAGCAATCAGCCCCAGCATTTT. Amino acids: CASSPGPGNSNQPQHF. The chain recombines TRBV19 with TRBJ1-5, with D perhaps TRBD1 (5 bases). The V end lost 8 bases, the J end lost 0 bases, and 17 bases lay between the germline ends. This CDR3 spans 16 amino acids. Germline-derived CDR1 and CDR2 are LNHDA and SQIVND (reference sequence).

This chain uses TRBV28 with TRBJ1-6; D call uncertain. Germline assignment: CDR1 MDHEN and CDR2 SYDVKM. Trimming stripped 3 bases from V and 4 bases from J, with 7 bases between. The CDR3 spans 14 residues. The CDR3 reads CASSLQAYNSPLHF. CDR3 DNA sequence: TGTGCCAGCAGTTTGCAGGCTTATAATTCACCCCTCCACTTT.

As regards this clonotype: The junction shows a germline mismatch at one end, possibly a read error. The rearrangement links TRBV12-3 or TRBV12-4 to TRBJ1-5; D is undetermined. The CDR3 has 12 residues. The CDR3: CASSFLGQPQRF. DNA of the CDR3: TGTGCCAGCAGTTTTTTAGGTCAGCCCCAGCGTTTT.

Ten or more counts support this clonotype. This chain links TRBV29-1 with TRBJ2-7; no firm D call. The CDR3 runs to 11 residues. Trimming stripped 3 bases from V and 6 bases from J, with 9 bases between. Per germline, CDR1 SQVTM and CDR2 ANQGSEA. CDR3 loop: CSVETPREQYF. Here the CDR3 DNA reads TGCAGCGTTGAGACGCCCCGCGAGCAGTACTTC.

This clonotype was counted ten times or more. V is TRBV6-1 and J is TRBJ1-2, with 9 bases that match TRBD1. CDR1 is MNHNS, CDR2 SASEGT, per germline. CDR3 length: 13 residues. V lost 11 bases and J lost 5; bases outside the gene matches: 9. The CDR3 coding sequence is TGTGCCGCTCGGGGGACAGGGCCGTATGGCTACACCTTC. Translated: CAARGTGPYGYTF.

This clonotype was detected only a few times. The genes are TRBV5-1 and TRBJ2-2; 9 bases agree with TRBD2. The CDR3 covers 17 residues. CDR1 is SGHRS, CDR2 YFSETQ, per germline. Losses at the gene ends were 1 base for V and 3 bases for J; bases not matched to a gene: 7. CDR3: CASSLNGGGVDTGELFF. The CDR3 coding sequence is TGCGCCAGCAGCTTGAACGGCGGGGGGGTGGACACCGGGGAGCTGTTTTTT.

Many counts were recorded for this clonotype. The rearrangement links TRBV7-2 to TRBJ1-1; no reliable D call. The length of the CDR3 is 17 residues. V was shortened by 1 base and J by 0 bases, with 15 bases between the two germline ends. Per germline, CDR1 SGHTA and CDR2 FQGNSA. The CDR3 sequence is CASSLGMGLRVNTEAFF. The CDR3 bases are TGTGCCAGCAGCTTAGGAATGGGCCTCAGAGTGAACACTGAAGCTTTCTTT.

This clonotype was observed at least ten times. This chain joins TRBV28 and TRBJ2-1; TRBD2 agrees at 8 bases. This CDR3 has 16 amino acids. The germline gives CDR1 MDHEN, CDR2 SYDVKM. Losses at the gene ends were 5 bases for V and 4 bases for J; bases not matched to a gene: 10. CDR3 sequence: CASSGNSGAAYNEQFF. The DNA of the CDR3 is TGTGCCAGCAGTGGAAATAGCGGGGCGGCTTACAATGAGCAGTTCTTC.

The CDR3 reads CASSVASQMTNYGYTF. The CDR3 nucleotides are TGTGCCAGCAGCGTAGCTAGTCAGATGACCAACTATGGCTACACCTTC. The rearrangement links TRBV9 to TRBJ1-2; D is undetermined. The germline V gene has CDR1 SGDLS and CDR2 YYNGEE. The CDR3 totals 16 residues. V shed 0 bases and J shed 2 bases, with 14 bases lying between them.

The chain is built from TRBV20-1 and TRBJ2-2, with a weak D call TRBD2 (6 bases). Germline V gives CDR1 DFQATT, CDR2 SNEGSKA (reference sequence). There are 16 residues in the CDR3. V lost 6 bases to trimming and J lost 2 bases, with 19 bases between them. The CDR3 is CSADPTGDLNTGELFF. DNA of the CDR3: TGCAGTGCAGACCCCACGGGAGACCTAAACACCGGGGAGCTGTTTTTT.

The V gene is TRBV6-1, the J gene TRBJ1-6; D gene ambiguous. The CDR3 is 16 residues long. V was cut by 5 bases and J by 0 bases, with 11 bases left in between. The V gene's germline CDR1 is MNHNS and CDR2 SASEGT. The CDR3 sequence is CASSPKGSSYNSPLHF. The CDR3 DNA reads TGTGCCAGCAGTCCCAAGGGAAGCTCCTATAATTCACCCCTCCACTTT.

Of note for this clonotype: Possible read error: a much larger clone is one base away. V and J are TRBV4-1 and TRBJ2-1; D possibly corresponds to TRBD2 (5 bases). Germline V gives CDR1 MGHRA, CDR2 YSYEKL. The CDR3 has 14 residues. DNA for the CDR3: TGCGCCAGCAGCCAGTATTATGCGGGCAGCGAGCAGCTCTTC. Translated, it gives CASSQYYAGSEQLF.

The chain uses TRBV18 and TRBJ1-1; TRBD1 aligns across 7 bases. The CDR3 consists of 15 residues. J was trimmed by 6 bases and V by 4 bases; bases with no gene match: 11. From germline, CDR1 is KGHSH and CDR2 LQKENI. The CDR3 sequence is CASSQVPGGGAEAFF. CDR3 DNA: TGTGCCAGCTCACAGGTTCCAGGGGGTGGGGCTGAAGCTTTCTTT.

This clonotype was counted at least ten times. The V call is TRBV4-2, the J call TRBJ2-7; D tentatively fits TRBD1 or TRBD2 (5 bases each). Deletions cut 0 bases from V and 2 bases from J, with 14 bases between. The length of the CDR3 is 16 residues. Germline loops: CDR1 LGHNA, CDR2 YNFKEQ. CDR3 bases: TGTGCCAGCAGCCAAGACGCGAGGGACCGTGCCTACGAGCAGTACTTC. Protein product: CASSQDARDRAYEQYF.

This clonotype has only a few counts. The chain has TRBV20-1 and TRBJ1-5; D uncertain. V was pared by 5 bases and J by 1 base, with 12 bases between. Per the germline V gene, CDR1 is DFQATT and CDR2 is SNEGSKA (reference sequence). CDR3 length: 14 residues. In DNA, the CDR3 is TGCAGTGCTCCGACACCGGGGAGCAATCAGCCCCAGCATTTT. Its translation: CSAPTPGSNQPQHF.

This clonotype showed up many times. The chain couples TRBV7-2 to TRBJ1-5; D is unclear. Germline loops: CDR1 SGHTA, CDR2 FQGNSA. Trimming stripped 1 base from V and 1 base from J, with 11 bases between. This CDR3 comprises 16 residues. CDR3 region: CASSLGPRGSNQPQHF. As DNA, the CDR3 is TGTGCCAGCAGCTTAGGACCCCGCGGAAGCAATCAGCCCCAGCATTTT.

This chain links TRBV10-3 with TRBJ2-2; 12 bases map to TRBD1. V gave up 6 bases and J gave up 6 bases; unmatched junction bases: 8. The CDR3 runs to 16 residues. Germline V gene lookup returns CDR1 ENHRY and CDR2 SYGVKD. The CDR3 sequence is CAISGTGGLQAGELFF. The CDR3 nucleotides are TGTGCCATCAGCGGGACAGGGGGCCTCCAAGCCGGGGAGCTGTTTTTT.

Details on this clonotype: A read error may explain this, as a much larger clone is one base away. This chain uses TRBV7-2 with TRBJ1-1, with no clear D. CDR1 and CDR2 (germline): SGHTA, FQGNSA. This CDR3 contains 14 residues. This CDR3 is CDSSPAEVNTEAFF. CDR3 bases: TGTGACAGCAGCCCGGCTGAGGTGAACACTGAAGCTTTCTTT. Together with reference TRBV7-2 and TRBJ1-1, the CDR3 gives the full variable domain: GAGVSQSPSNKVTEKGKDVELRCDPISGHTALYWYRQSLGQGLEFLIYFQGNSAPDKSGLPSDRFSAERTGGSVSTLTIQRTQQEDSAVYLCDSSPAEVNTEAFFGQGTRLTVV.

This clonotype was observed at least ten times. The gene calls are TRBV7-2 and TRBJ2-5, with TRBD2 matching over 7 bases. The CDR3 consists of 13 residues. The V and J ends lost 3 bases and 14 bases, in that order; junction bases with no gene match: 12. Germline assignment: CDR1 SGHTA and CDR2 FQGNSA. CDR3 in amino acids: CASSFLTSTRIYF. CDR3 in DNA: TGTGCCAGCAGCTTTTTGACTAGCACAAGAATTTACTTC.

V and J are TRBV4-3 and TRBJ2-1, with D perhaps matching TRBD2 (6 bases). The CDR3 extends over 15 amino acids. CDR1 is LGHNA and CDR2 is YSLEER in the germline V gene. The V gene lost 1 base and the J gene lost 0 bases, with 7 bases spanning the gap. The DNA of the CDR3 is TGCGCCAGCAGCCAAGCCGGGAGCTCCTACAATGAGCAGTTCTTC. It specifies CASSQAGSSYNEQFF.

This clonotype was seen a few times. The rearrangement links TRBV20-1 to TRBJ2-5; a weak D match, TRBD1 (5 bases). The CDR3 loop spans 16 amino acids. With 1 base removed from V and 4 bases from J, the gap between germline ends came to 19 bases. CDR1 DFQATT and CDR2 SNEGSKA come from the germline V gene (reference sequence). CDR3 sequence (DNA): TGCAGTGCTAGAGCCTGGACACGAGATGTGGGAGAGACCCAGTACTTC. Translating gives CSARAWTRDVGETQYF.

This clonotype was observed many times. J is TRBJ1-2 and V is TRBV7-2, with D tentatively TRBD1 (6 bases). The CDR3 consists of 14 residues. CDR1 and CDR2 from the germline V gene are SGHTA and FQGNSA. V was cut by 4 bases and J by 2 bases, with 11 bases left in between. The CDR3 nucleotides are TGTGCCAGCAGCTCCCGGACAGTGAACTATGGCTACACCTTC. Its translation is CASSSRTVNYGYTF. Full variable domain (rest looked up from reference TRBV7-2 and TRBJ1-2): GAGVSQSPSNKVTEKGKDVELRCDPISGHTALYWYRQSLGQGLEFLIYFQGNSAPDKSGLPSDRFSAERTGGSVSTLTIQRTQQEDSAVYLCASSSRTVNYGYTFGSGTRLTVV.

The gene calls are TRBV6-6 and TRBJ1-2, with 9 bases fitting TRBD1. The germline V gene encodes CDR1 MNHNY and CDR2 SVGAGI (reference sequence). V was pared by 2 bases and J by 4 bases, with 8 bases of the junction left unmatched. This CDR3 contains 16 residues. CDR3 nucleotides: TGTGCCAGCAGTTACCCTACAGGGGGCGGAAGCTATGGCTACACCTTC. This sequence encodes CASSYPTGGGSYGYTF.

This clonotype has at least ten counts. The rearrangement uses TRBV10-3 and TRBJ2-7, with TRBD1 matching over 8 bases. V was pared by 0 bases and J by 3 bases, with 10 bases of the junction left unmatched. Looked up from germline, CDR1 is ENHRY and CDR2 is SYGVKD. This CDR3 has 17 amino acids. The CDR3 loop reads CAISESWTGQDVYEQYF. DNA of the CDR3: TGTGCCATCAGTGAGTCATGGACAGGGCAGGACGTCTACGAGCAGTACTTC.

In regard to this clonotype: A read error is possible here, since a much larger clone lies one base away. V usage is TRBV27 and J usage is TRBJ2-7; TRBD1 agrees at 8 bases. The CDR3 extends over 14 amino acids. In germline, CDR1 is MNHEY, CDR2 SMNVEV (reference sequence). CDR3 residues: CACSLDRGPYEQYF. The CDR3 DNA reads TGTGCCTGCAGTCTCGACAGGGGACCCTACGAGCAGTACTTC.

J is TRBJ2-2 and V is TRBV12-5, with D possibly matching TRBD1 (6 bases). CDR3 length: 16 amino acids. Looked up from germline, CDR1 is LGHNT and CDR2 is FRNRAP. With 4 bases removed from V and 4 bases from J, the gap between germline ends came to 16 bases. This chain's CDR3 is CASGSPDSGPTGELFF. In DNA, the CDR3 is TGTGCTAGTGGTTCCCCGGACAGTGGGCCCACCGGGGAGCTGTTTTTT.

There are many counts of this clonotype. The chain links TRBV7-2 to TRBJ1-2, with D hard to call. Trimming shortened V by 1 base and J by 4 bases, and 10 bases separated the two germline ends. The germline gives CDR1 SGHTA, CDR2 FQGNSA. The CDR3 has 14 residues. The CDR3 here is CASSLVVIGYGYTF. In DNA form, the CDR3 reads TGTGCCAGCAGCTTAGTAGTGATCGGCTATGGCTACACCTTC.

J is TRBJ2-7 and V is TRBV12-3 or TRBV12-4; D not certain. The CDR3 length is 14 residues. V lost 3 bases and J 3 bases, leaving 12 bases between the germline ends. CDR3 nucleotides: TGTGCCAGCAGTTTTGCTGTTTTCGTCTACGAGCAGTACTTC. Translation: CASSFAVFVYEQYF.

Ten or more counts support this clonotype. J is TRBJ1-1 and V is TRBV12-3 or TRBV12-4, with 12 positions matching TRBD1. The V gene end was trimmed by 8 bases and the J gene end by 6 bases; junction bases not matched to a gene: 4. The CDR3 runs to 13 residues. The chain's CDR3 is CASGTGGMSEAFF. The CDR3 DNA reads as TGTGCCAGCGGGACAGGGGGCATGTCTGAAGCTTTCTTT.

In this sample, this clonotype turned up a few times. The chain employs TRBV20-1 and TRBJ2-3, with TRBD1 matching over 9 bases. The CDR3 runs to 15 residues. Germline V gene lookup returns CDR1 DFQATT and CDR2 SNEGSKA (reference sequence). The CDR3 sequence: CSARFGTGTTDTQYF. In nucleotides, the CDR3 is TGCAGCGCCCGGTTCGGGACAGGGACCACAGATACGCAGTATTTT.

This clonotype was seen more than once but under ten times. The chain carries TRBV5-4 and TRBJ2-6; D is perhaps TRBD2 (7 bases). V lost 4 bases to trimming and J lost 2 bases, with 10 bases between them. This CDR3 spans 15 amino acids. CDR1 SGHNT and CDR2 YYREEE come from the germline V gene (reference sequence). For the CDR3, the DNA is TGTGCCAGCAGCGGAGGGGGGGCTGGGGCCAACGTCCTGACTTTC. This encodes CASSGGGAGANVLTF.